This TCR beta chain was found in a study of blood T cell repertoires in COVID-19. Background on the study: The analysed material was cDNA or gDNA that came from T cells, B-cell-depleted T cells, or PBMCs.

With 2 bases clipped from V and 3 bases from J, the junction kept 12 bases outside the gene matches. CDR1 and CDR2 (germline): SQVTM, ANQGSEA. This CDR3 is built from 16 residues. In the study's own analysis: Amplification of reference gene primers was used by the study to estimate nucleated cell counts. Sequencing used immunoSEQ multiplex PCR; TCRdb keeps in-frame clones, though not all of them. The DNA was the basis for D and trimming; V, J and clone size are from that table. Of roughly 110,000 clones listed, 85% are singletons. The chain links TRBV29-1 to TRBJ1-1; TRBD1 matches 7 bases. The sequenced sample was peripheral blood. The clonotype originates from a human donor in a cohort sampled during active COVID-19. In DNA form, the CDR3 reads TGCAGCGTTGAAACCCCCGGACAGGAGGGGGACACTGAAGCTTTCTTT. Translated: CSVETPGQEGDTEAFF.